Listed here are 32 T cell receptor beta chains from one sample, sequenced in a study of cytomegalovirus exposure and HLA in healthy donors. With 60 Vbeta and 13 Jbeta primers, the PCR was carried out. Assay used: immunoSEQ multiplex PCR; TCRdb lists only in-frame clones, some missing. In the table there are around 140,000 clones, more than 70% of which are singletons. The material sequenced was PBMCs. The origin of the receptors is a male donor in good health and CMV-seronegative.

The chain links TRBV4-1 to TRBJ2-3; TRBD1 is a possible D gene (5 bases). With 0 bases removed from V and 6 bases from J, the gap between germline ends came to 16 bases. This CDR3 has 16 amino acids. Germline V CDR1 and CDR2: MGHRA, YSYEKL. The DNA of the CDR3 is TGCGCCAGCAGCCAAGATGGTCAGGGCCTTCTTGATACGCAGTATTTT. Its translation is CASSQDGQGLLDTQYF.

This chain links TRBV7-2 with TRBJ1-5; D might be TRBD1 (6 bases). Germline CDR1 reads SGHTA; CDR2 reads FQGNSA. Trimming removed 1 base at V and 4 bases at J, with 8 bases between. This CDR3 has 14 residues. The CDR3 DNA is TGTGCCAGCAGCTTAGGCCAGGGGAATCAGCCCCAGCATTTT. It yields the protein CASSLGQGNQPQHF.

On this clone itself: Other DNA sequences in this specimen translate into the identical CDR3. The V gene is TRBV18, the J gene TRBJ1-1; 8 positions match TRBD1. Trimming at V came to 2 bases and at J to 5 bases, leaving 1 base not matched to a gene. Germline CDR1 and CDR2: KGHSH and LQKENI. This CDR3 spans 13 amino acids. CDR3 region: CASSPTGGTEAFF. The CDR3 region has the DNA TGTGCCAGCTCACCAACAGGGGGTACTGAAGCTTTCTTT.

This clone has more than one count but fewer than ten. The CDR3 sequence is CASSEAGTNYEQYF. CDR3 DNA sequence: TGTGCCAGCAGTGAAGCTGGGACTAACTACGAGCAGTACTTC. This chain links TRBV2 with TRBJ2-7, with 7 bases fitting TRBD2. The CDR3 loop spans 14 amino acids. The germline V gene has CDR1 SNHLY and CDR2 FYNNEI. V trimming: 0 bases; J trimming: 3 bases; junction bases outside the gene matches: 2.

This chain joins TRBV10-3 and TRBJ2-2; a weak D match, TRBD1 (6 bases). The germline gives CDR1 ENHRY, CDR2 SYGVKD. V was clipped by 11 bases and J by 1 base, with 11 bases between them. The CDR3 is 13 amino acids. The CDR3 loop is CASRTVNTGELFF. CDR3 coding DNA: TGTGCCTCCAGGACAGTGAACACCGGGGAGCTGTTTTTT.

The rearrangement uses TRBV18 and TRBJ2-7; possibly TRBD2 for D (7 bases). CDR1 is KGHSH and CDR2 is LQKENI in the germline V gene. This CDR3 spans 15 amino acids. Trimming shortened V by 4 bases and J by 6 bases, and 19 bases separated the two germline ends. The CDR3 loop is CASSQVVGGPSEQYF. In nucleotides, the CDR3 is TGTGCCAGCTCACAAGTCGTCGGGGGGCCTAGCGAGCAGTACTTC.

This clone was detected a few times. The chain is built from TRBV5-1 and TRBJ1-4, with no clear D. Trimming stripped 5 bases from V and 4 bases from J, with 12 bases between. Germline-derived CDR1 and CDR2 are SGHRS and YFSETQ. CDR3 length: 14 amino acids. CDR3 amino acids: CASREIFGNEKLFF. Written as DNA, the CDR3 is TGCGCCAGCAGGGAGATATTTGGTAATGAAAAACTGTTTTTT.

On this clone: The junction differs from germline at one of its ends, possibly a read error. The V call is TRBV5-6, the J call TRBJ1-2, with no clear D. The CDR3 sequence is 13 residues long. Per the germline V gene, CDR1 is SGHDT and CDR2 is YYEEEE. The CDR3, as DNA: TGTGCCAGCAGCCCCGCCGAGCTCTATGACTACACCTTC. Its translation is CASSPAELYDYTF.

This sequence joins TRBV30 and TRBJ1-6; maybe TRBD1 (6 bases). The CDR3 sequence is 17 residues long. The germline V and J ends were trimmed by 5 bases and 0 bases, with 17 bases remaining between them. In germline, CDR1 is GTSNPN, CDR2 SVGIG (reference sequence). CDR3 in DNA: TGTGCCTGGTTGCGGGCAGGGACAAGCTCCTATAATTCACCCCTCCACTTT. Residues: CAWLRAGTSSYNSPLHF.

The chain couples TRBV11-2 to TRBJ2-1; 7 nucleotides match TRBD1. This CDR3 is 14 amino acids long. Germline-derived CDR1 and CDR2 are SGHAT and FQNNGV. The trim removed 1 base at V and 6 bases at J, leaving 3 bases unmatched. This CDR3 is CASSLGGTANEQFF. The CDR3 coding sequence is TGTGCCAGCAGCTTAGGGGGGACAGCCAATGAGCAGTTCTTC.

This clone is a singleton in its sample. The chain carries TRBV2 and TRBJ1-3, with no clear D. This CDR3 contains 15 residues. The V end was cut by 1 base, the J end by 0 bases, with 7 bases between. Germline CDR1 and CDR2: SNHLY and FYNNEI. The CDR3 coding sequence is TGTGCCAGCAGTGAAGGCCAGAACTCTGGAAACACCATATATTTT. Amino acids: CASSEGQNSGNTIYF.

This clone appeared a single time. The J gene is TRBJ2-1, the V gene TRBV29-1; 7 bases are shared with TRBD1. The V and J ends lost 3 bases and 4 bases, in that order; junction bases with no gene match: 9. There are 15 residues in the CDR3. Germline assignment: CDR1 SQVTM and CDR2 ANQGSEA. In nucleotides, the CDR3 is TGCAGCGTTGATGAGGGGGCGAACCGTTACAATGAGCAGTTCTTC. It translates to CSVDEGANRYNEQFF.

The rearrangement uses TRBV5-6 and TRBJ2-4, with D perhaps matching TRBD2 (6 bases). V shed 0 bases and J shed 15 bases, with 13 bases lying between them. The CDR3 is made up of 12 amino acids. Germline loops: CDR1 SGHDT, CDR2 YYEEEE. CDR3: CASSLARGMGYF. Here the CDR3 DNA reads TGTGCCAGCAGCTTGGCCCGGGGGATGGGGTACTTC.

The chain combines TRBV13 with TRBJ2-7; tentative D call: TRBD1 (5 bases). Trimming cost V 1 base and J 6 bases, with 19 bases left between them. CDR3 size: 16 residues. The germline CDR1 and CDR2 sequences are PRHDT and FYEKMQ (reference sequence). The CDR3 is CASSLVGSGLRREQYF. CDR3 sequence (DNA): TGTGCCAGCAGCTTAGTGGGTTCAGGGTTACGTCGCGAGCAGTACTTC.

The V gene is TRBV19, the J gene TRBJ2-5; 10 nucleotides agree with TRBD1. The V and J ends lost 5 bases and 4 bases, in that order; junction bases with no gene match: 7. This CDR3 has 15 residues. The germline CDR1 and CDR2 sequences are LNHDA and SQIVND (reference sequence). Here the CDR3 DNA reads TGTGCCAGTAGTCCAAGACAGGGGGCAAGAGAGACCCAGTACTTC. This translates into CASSPRQGARETQYF.

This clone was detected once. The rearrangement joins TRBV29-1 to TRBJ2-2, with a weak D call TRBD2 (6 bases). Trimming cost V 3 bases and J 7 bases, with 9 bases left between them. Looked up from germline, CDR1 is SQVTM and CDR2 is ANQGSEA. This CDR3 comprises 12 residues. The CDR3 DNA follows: TGCAGCGTTGAGGGGGGAAGCGGGGAGCTGTTTTTT. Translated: CSVEGGSGELFF.

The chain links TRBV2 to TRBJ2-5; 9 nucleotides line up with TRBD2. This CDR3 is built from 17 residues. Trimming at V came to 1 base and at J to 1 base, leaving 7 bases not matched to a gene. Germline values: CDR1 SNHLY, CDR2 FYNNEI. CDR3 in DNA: TGTGCCAGCAGTGAAGAAGCGGGGGGACCCTTCCAAGAGACCCAGTACTTC. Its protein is CASSEEAGGPFQETQYF.

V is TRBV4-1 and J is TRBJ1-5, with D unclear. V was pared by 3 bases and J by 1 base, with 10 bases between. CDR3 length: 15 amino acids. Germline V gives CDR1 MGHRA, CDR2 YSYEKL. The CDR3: CASSHFVGSNQPQHF. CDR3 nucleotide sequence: TGCGCCAGCAGCCACTTCGTTGGCAGCAATCAGCCCCAGCATTTT.

The CDR3 nucleotides read TGTGCCAGCAGCTTGACAGGGCTGGGCACTGAAGCTTTCTTT. Residues: CASSLTGLGTEAFF. The chain is built from TRBV7-9 and TRBJ1-1; 7 bases are shared with TRBD1. CDR3 length: 14 amino acids. Germline V gene sequence: CDR1 SEHNR, CDR2 FQNEAQ (reference sequence). V gave up 3 bases and J gave up 4 bases; unmatched junction bases: 5.

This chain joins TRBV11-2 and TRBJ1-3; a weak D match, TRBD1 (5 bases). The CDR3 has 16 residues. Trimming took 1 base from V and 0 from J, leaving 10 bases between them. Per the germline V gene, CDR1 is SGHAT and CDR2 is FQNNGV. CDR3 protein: CASSLGQGLSGNTIYF. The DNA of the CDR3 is TGTGCCAGCAGCTTAGGTCAGGGCCTCTCTGGAAACACCATATATTTT.

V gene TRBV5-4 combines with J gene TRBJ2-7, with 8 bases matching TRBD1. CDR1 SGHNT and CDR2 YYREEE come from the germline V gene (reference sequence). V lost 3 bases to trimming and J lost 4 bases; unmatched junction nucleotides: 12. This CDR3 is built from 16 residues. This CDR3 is CASSYDRGRSLYEQYF. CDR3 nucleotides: TGTGCCAGCAGCTACGACAGGGGCCGTTCCCTATACGAGCAGTACTTC.

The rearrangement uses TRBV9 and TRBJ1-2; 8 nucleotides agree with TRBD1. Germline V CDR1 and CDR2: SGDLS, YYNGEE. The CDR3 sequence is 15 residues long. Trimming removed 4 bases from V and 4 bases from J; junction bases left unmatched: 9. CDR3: CASSFQGAESYGYTF. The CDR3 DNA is TGTGCCAGCAGCTTCCAGGGGGCGGAGAGCTATGGCTACACCTTC.

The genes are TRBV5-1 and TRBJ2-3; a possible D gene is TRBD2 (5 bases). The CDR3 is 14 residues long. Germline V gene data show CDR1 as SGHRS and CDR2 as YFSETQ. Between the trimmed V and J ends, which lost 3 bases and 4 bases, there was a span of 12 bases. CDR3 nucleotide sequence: TGCGCCAGCAGCTCCGGACTGGGGTCAGATACGCAGTATTTT. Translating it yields CASSSGLGSDTQYF.

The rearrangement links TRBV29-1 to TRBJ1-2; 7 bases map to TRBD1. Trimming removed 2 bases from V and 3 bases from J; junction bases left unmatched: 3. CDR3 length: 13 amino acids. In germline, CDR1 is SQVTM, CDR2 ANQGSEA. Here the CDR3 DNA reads TGCAGCGTTGAACGACAGGGTGACTATGGCTACACCTTC. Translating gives CSVERQGDYGYTF.

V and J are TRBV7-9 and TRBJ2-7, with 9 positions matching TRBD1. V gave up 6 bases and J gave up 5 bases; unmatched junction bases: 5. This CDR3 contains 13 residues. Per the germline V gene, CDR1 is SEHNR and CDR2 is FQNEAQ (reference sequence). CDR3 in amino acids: CASSSGTGNEQYF. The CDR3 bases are TGTGCCAGCAGTTCCGGGACAGGGAACGAGCAGTACTTC.

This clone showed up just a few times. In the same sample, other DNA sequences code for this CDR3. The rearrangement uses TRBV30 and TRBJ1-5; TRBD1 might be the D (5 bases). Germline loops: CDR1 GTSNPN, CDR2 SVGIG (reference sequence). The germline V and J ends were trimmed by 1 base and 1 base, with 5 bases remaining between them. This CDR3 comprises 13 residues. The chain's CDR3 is CAWSGQSNQPQHF. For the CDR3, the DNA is TGTGCCTGGAGTGGACAGAGCAATCAGCCCCAGCATTTT.

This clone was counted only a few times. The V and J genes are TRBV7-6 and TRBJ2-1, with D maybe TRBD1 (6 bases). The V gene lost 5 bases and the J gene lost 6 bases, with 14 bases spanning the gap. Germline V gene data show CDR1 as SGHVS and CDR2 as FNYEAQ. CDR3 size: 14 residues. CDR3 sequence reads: CASSLGAGVNEQFF. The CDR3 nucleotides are TGTGCCAGCAGCCTGGGGGCAGGGGTCAATGAGCAGTTCTTC.

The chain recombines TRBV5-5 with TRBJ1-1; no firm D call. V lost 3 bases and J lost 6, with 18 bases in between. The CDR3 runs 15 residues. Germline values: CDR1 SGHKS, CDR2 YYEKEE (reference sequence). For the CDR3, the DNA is TGTGCCAGCAGCTGGTCGACAAATACGGAGGCTGAAGCTTTCTTT. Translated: CASSWSTNTEAEAFF.

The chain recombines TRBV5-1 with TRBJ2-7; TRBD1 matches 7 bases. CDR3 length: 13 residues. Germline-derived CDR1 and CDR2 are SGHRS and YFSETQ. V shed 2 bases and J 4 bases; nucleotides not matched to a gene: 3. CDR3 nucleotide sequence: TGCGCCAGCAGCTTCGACAGGGAGTACGAGCAGTACTTC. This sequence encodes CASSFDREYEQYF.

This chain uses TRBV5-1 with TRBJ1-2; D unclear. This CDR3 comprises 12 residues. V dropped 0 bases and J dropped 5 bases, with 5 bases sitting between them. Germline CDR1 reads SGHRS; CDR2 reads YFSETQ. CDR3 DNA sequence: TGCGCCAGCAGCTTGGGGGAGTATGGCTACACCTTC. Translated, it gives CASSLGEYGYTF.

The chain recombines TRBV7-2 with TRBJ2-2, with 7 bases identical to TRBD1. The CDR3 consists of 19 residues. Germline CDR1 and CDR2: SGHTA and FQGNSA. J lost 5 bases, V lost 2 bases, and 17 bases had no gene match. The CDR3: CASSLNRGRTALSTGELFF. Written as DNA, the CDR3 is TGTGCCAGCAGCTTAAACAGGGGACGGACGGCACTTAGTACCGGGGAGCTGTTTTTT.

CDR3: CATSRYRGPNEKLFF. CDR3 nucleotides: TGTGCCACCAGCAGATACAGGGGACCTAATGAAAAACTGTTTTTT. The chain is built from TRBV15 and TRBJ1-4; 7 nucleotides line up with TRBD1. Trimming took 2 bases from V and 3 from J; bases not matched to a gene: 3. The CDR3 sequence is 15 residues long. Germline V gene lookup returns CDR1 LNHNV and CDR2 YYDKDF (reference sequence). Looking up the rest from reference TRBV15 and TRBJ1-4 gives the full variable domain: DAMVIQNPRYQVTQFGKPVTLSCSQTLNHNVMYWYQQKSSQAPKLLFHYYDKDFNNEADTPDNFQSRRPNTSFCFLDIRSPGLGDTAMYLCATSRYRGPNEKLFFGSGTQLSVL.